This T cell receptor (beta chain) was captured in a study of technical replicates of blood from several donors. Sequencing used immunoSEQ multiplex PCR; TCRdb keeps in-frame clones, though not all of them. The data show some 68,000 clones, roughly 90% seen once. This CDR3 has 15 residues. V was clipped by 1 base and J by 1 base, with 8 bases between them. Per the germline V gene, CDR1 is MDHEN and CDR2 is SYDVKM. J is TRBJ1-5 and V is TRBV28; maybe TRBD1 (5 bases). This TCR was sampled from a human donor in good health. The sequenced material came from T cells isolated from PBMCs. CDR3: CASSLLGGSNQPQHF. DNA for the CDR3: TGTGCCAGCAGTTTATTGGGGGGGAGCAATCAGCCCCAGCATTTT.